Below, 16 T cell receptor beta chains from the same sample are listed, as sequenced in a study of cytomegalovirus exposure and HLA in healthy donors. PCR involved 60 Vbeta and 13 Jbeta primers. The data were produced by immunoSEQ multiplex PCR, yet TCRdb's version contains in-frame clones alone and is incomplete. The table has some 130,000 clones, approximately 61% seen once. Sample: PBMCs. These receptors all stem from a human donor in good health.

The genes are TRBV7-9 and TRBJ2-7; D remains unclear. Germline loops: CDR1 SEHNR, CDR2 FQNEAQ (reference sequence). The CDR3 has 15 amino acids. V was clipped by 1 base and J by 0 bases, with 10 bases between them. DNA for the CDR3: TGTGCCAGCAGCTTAGTTTGGAGTAGCTCCTACGAGCAGTACTTC. Protein product: CASSLVWSSSYEQYF.

The V and J genes are TRBV10-3 and TRBJ2-7; D is perhaps TRBD2 (5 bases). This CDR3 region has 14 residues. V lost 4 bases and J lost 2, with 12 bases in between. Germline CDR1 ENHRY, CDR2 SYGVKD. The CDR3 is CAISGLAEAYEQYF. The CDR3 DNA follows: TGTGCCATCAGTGGGCTAGCCGAGGCCTACGAGCAGTACTTC.

V and J are TRBV6-4 and TRBJ2-3, with D possibly TRBD2 on 6 matching bases. The CDR3 extends over 15 amino acids. Germline V gene lookup returns CDR1 MRHNA and CDR2 SNTAGT. Trimming pared 0 bases from V and 6 bases from J, leaving 13 bases between. The CDR3, as DNA: TGTGCCAGCAGTGACTCAACGGGAGTGTCGGATACGCAGTATTTT. As protein: CASSDSTGVSDTQYF.

This sequence joins TRBV7-8 and TRBJ2-7; weak D call: TRBD1 (6 bases). V was clipped by 0 bases and J by 3 bases, with 12 bases between them. The CDR3 sequence is 15 residues long. The germline V gene has CDR1 SGHVS and CDR2 FQNEAQ. The CDR3 spells CASSLAETGNYEQYF. The CDR3 nucleotides are TGTGCCAGCAGCTTAGCTGAGACAGGAAACTACGAGCAGTACTTC.

This chain connects TRBV5-4 to TRBJ2-7, with 8 bases that match TRBD2. V trimming: 4 bases; J trimming: 7 bases; junction bases outside the gene matches: 10. CDR3 length equals 14 residues. Per germline, CDR1 SGHNT and CDR2 YYREEE (reference sequence). CDR3 nucleotide sequence: TGTGCCAGCAGCCTATCCGGGACTAGACGAGAGCAGTACTTC. Protein: CASSLSGTRREQYF.

This clone has a handful of counts. CDR3 nucleotides: TGTGCCAGCAGCCTTGAGGACAGGGGGAACACTGAAGCTTTCTTT. Translating it yields CASSLEDRGNTEAFF. The chain employs TRBV6-1 and TRBJ1-1; 9 bases are shared with TRBD1. Trimming took 6 bases from V and 1 from J; bases not matched to a gene: 6. Germline V CDR1 and CDR2: MNHNS, SASEGT. This CDR3 comprises 15 residues.

This clone was detected only a few times. The V gene is TRBV6-1, the J gene TRBJ1-2, with TRBD1 matching over 10 bases. Germline V CDR1 and CDR2: MNHNS, SASEGT. This CDR3 contains 14 residues. V lost 4 bases and J lost 10; bases outside the gene matches: 9. CDR3 nucleotides: TGTGCCAGCAGTGCGACGACAGGGGGCATGGACTACACCTTC. It yields the protein CASSATTGGMDYTF.

The rearrangement links TRBV27 to TRBJ2-6, with D perhaps matching TRBD1 (6 bases). This CDR3 has 19 residues. Trimming left V 6 bases short and J 0 bases short, with 21 bases between. Germline V lookup: CDR1 MNHEY, CDR2 SMNVEV (reference sequence). As DNA, the CDR3 is TGTGCCAGCAGCCTGGACAGACGCAGTTTCTTCTCTGGGGCCAACGTCCTGACTTTC. Residues: CASSLDRRSFFSGANVLTF. Full variable domain (remainder filled in from reference TRBV27 and TRBJ2-6): EAQVTQNPRYLITVTGKKLTVTCSQNMNHEYMSWYRQDPGLGLRQIYYSMNVEVTDKGDVPEGYKVSRKEKRNFPLILESPSPNQTSLYFCASSLDRRSFFSGANVLTFGAGSRLTVL.

The chain's CDR3 is CSGSGPRSVNNEQFF. The CDR3 coding sequence is TGCAGCGGGAGCGGGCCGCGTAGTGTTAACAATGAGCAGTTCTTC. V is TRBV29-1 and J is TRBJ2-1, with D possibly TRBD2 on 6 matching bases. Germline loops: CDR1 SQVTM, CDR2 ANQGSEA. Trimming pared 7 bases from V and 5 bases from J, leaving 21 bases between. The CDR3 totals 15 residues.

The V gene is TRBV5-1, the J gene TRBJ1-4; weak D call: TRBD1 (5 bases). The CDR3 has 15 amino acids. Looked up from germline, CDR1 is SGHRS and CDR2 is YFSETQ. V lost 3 bases and J 10 bases, leaving 19 bases between the germline ends. The DNA for the CDR3 is TGCGCCAGCAGCTCCGACAGCGCTCCCTCAGGAAAACTGTTTTTT. It codes for CASSSDSAPSGKLFF.

The chain couples TRBV11-2 to TRBJ2-7; 7 nucleotides align to TRBD2. The CDR3 extends over 16 amino acids. In germline, CDR1 is SGHAT, CDR2 FQNNGV. V dropped 1 base and J dropped 3; count of bases not matched to a gene: 9. CDR3 region: CASSLAPGGGVYEQYF. The CDR3 DNA is TGTGCCAGCAGCTTAGCCCCCGGGGGAGGGGTCTACGAGCAGTACTTC. Using reference TRBV11-2 and TRBJ2-7 for the parts outside the CDR3, the full variable domain is EAGVAQSPRYKIIEKRQSVAFWCNPISGHATLYWYQQILGQGPKLLIQFQNNGVVDDSQLPKDRFSAERLKGVDSTLKIQPAKLEDSAVYLCASSLAPGGGVYEQYFGPGTRLTVT.

V is TRBV6-5 and J is TRBJ2-1; 7 positions agree with TRBD1. Germline assignment: CDR1 MNHEY and CDR2 SVGAGI. The CDR3 runs 14 residues. V dropped 5 bases and J dropped 4; count of bases not matched to a gene: 5. The CDR3 DNA reads as TGTGCCAGCAGTAACACGGGACAGTACAATGAGCAGTTCTTC. This codes for CASSNTGQYNEQFF.

This clone is a singleton in its sample. CDR3 protein: CASSSLGDSPTGELFF. The CDR3 DNA sequence: TGTGCCAGCAGCTCCCTAGGGGACAGCCCCACCGGGGAGCTGTTTTTT. The V call is TRBV11-2, the J call TRBJ2-2; 7 bases agree with TRBD1. The CDR3 covers 16 residues. The germline gives CDR1 SGHAT, CDR2 FQNNGV. V trimming: 4 bases; J trimming: 4 bases; junction bases outside the gene matches: 9.

The chain employs TRBV11-3 and TRBJ1-6; TRBD1 might be the D (6 bases). This CDR3 spans 15 amino acids. Looked up from germline, CDR1 is SGHNT and CDR2 is YENEEA. With 1 base removed from V and 6 bases from J, the gap between germline ends came to 10 bases. CDR3 nucleotide sequence: TGTGCCAGCAGCTTAGCAGGGGCCGGTAATTCACCCCTCCACTTT. Translating gives CASSLAGAGNSPLHF.

CDR3 DNA sequence: TGTGCCAGCAGCTTAGTAGGGAGCTCCTACAATGAGCAGTTCTTC. The encoded protein is CASSLVGSSYNEQFF. The rearrangement uses TRBV11-3 and TRBJ2-1; possibly TRBD2 for D (5 bases). Germline V gives CDR1 SGHNT, CDR2 YENEEA. CDR3 length: 15 residues. Trimming removed 1 base at V and 0 bases at J, with 7 bases between.

In nucleotides, the CDR3 is TGTGCCAGCAGTCTAGGACAGGGGAACCAGCCCCAGCATTTT. This translates into CASSLGQGNQPQHF. The chain recombines TRBV28 with TRBJ1-5; 9 positions match TRBD1. The V gene's germline CDR1 is MDHEN and CDR2 SYDVKM. The trim removed 5 bases at V and 7 bases at J, leaving 6 bases unmatched. CDR3 length: 14 amino acids. Based on the CDR3 plus reference TRBV28 and TRBJ1-5, the full variable domain is DVKVTQSSRYLVKRTGEKVFLECVQDMDHENMFWYRQDPGLGLRLIYFSYDVKMKEKGDIPEGYSVSREKKERFSLILESASTNQTSMYLCASSLGQGNQPQHFGDGTRLSIL.